These T cell receptor beta chains were read from a single sample in a study of T cell responses to AZD1222 COVID-19 vaccine. The assay was immunoSEQ multiplex PCR, and TCRdb's table has in-frame clones only and misses some. This table holds 95,000 to 130,000 clones, about 92% found once. The specimen comprised peripheral blood, sampled on day 0 of AZD1222 vaccination. The receptors derive from an adult in good health. Each CDR3 is given without its conserved first and last residue.

>TRBV6-2/TRBV6-3
ASSTQGEATEAF
>TRBV2
ASRRNRGGTGELF
>TRBV6-5
ASSRTGDTEAF
>TRBV28
ATLAGRGNEQY
>TRBV6-1
ASSEQTGGGSPLH
>TRBV30
AWSADRVHTEAF
>TRBV5-1
ASSYRGLNTGELF
>TRBV6-1
ASSGADRYEQF
>TRBV3-1/TRBV3-2
ASSVLDSPLH
>TRBV29-1
SVGTSGVNTQY
>TRBV28
ASSSDRRGVSEAF
>TRBV27
ASSFLRATNEKLF
>TRBV5-4
ASSQGSYNEQF
>TRBV28
ASSPSSSYNSPLH
>TRBV11-2
ASSQASLTDTQY
>TRBV19
ASSIRTPGAFGELF